This TCR beta chain was sequenced for a study of Ad26.COV2.S vaccination and SARS-CoV-2 variants. The wider study: COV1001, an Ad26.COV2.S trial, supplied this vaccine-arm donor. Intramuscularly, Ad26.COV2.S was given either once or twice, 56 days apart.

General study points: Overall T cell responses may have been underestimated by the analyses of TCR breadth and depth. Vaccinees displayed broader spike-specific TCR repertoires than placebo recipients.

In its sample, this clone was seen a few times. Antigen specificity is unknown. Different DNA sequences within this sample yield the same CDR3. Treatment denoted: around 19 received Ad26.COV2.S at low or high dose, single or two shots; about five received placebo; per-sample allocation not given. The samples date from day 63 after the first vaccine or placebo injection. Sequencing was performed with immunoSEQ multiplex PCR; in TCRdb, only in-frame clones are kept and a portion is missing. The sample yields approximately 300,000 clones, approximately 86% seen once. The source is a person aged 18-60 years who received the Ad26.COV2.S COVID-19 vaccine or a placebo. The sequenced sample was peripheral blood, obtained in a trial of Ad26.COV2.S vaccine versus placebo.

This chain's CDR3 is CASSPGSNQPQHF. The DNA for the CDR3 is TGTGCCAGCTCACCGGGCAGCAATCAGCCCCAGCATTTT. V and J are TRBV18 and TRBJ1-5, with no clear D. The ends were cut back, 3 bases at V and 1 base at J, with 4 bases in the middle. This CDR3 comprises 13 residues. Per the germline V gene, CDR1 is KGHSH and CDR2 is LQKENI.